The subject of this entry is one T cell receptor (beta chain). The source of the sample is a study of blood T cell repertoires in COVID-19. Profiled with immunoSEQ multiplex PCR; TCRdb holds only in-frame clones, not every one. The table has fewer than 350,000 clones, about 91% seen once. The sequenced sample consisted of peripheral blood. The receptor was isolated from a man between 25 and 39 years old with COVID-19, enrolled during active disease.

CDR3 nucleotide sequence: TGTGCCAGCAGTTACGCATATAGCACTGAAGCTTTCTTT. Translating it yields CASSYAYSTEAFF. The chain uses TRBV6-5 and TRBJ1-1; D gene ambiguous. Germline CDR1 is MNHEY and CDR2 is SVGAGI. Trimming took off 2 bases at V and 4 bases at J, with 8 bases between the two ends. The CDR3 length is 13 residues.